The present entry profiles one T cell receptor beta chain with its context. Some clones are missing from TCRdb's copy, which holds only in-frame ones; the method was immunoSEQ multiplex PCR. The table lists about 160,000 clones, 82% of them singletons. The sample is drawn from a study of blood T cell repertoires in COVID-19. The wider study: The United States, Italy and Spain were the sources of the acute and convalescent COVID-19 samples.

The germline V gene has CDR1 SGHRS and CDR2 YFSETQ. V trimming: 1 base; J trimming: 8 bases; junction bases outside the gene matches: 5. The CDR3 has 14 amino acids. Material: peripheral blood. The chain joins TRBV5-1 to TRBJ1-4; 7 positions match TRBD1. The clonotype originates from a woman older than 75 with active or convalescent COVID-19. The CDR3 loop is CASSLPGGEEKLFF. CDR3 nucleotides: TGCGCCAGCAGCTTGCCAGGGGGAGAGGAAAAACTGTTTTTT.